The 15 T cell receptor beta chains below all came from one sample that was sequenced in a study of blood T cell repertoires in COVID-19. The assay was immunoSEQ multiplex PCR, and TCRdb's table has in-frame clones only and misses some. Counted here are about 75,000 clones, about 90% occurring once; the ten biggest clones make up around 2.5%. Sequenced sample: peripheral blood. The source is a human donor in a cohort sampled during active COVID-19.

V gene TRBV6-2 or TRBV6-3 combines with J gene TRBJ1-2; tentative D call: TRBD1 (5 bases). Trimming shortened V by 2 bases and J by 3 bases, and 10 bases separated the two germline ends. Germline V gene lookup returns CDR1 MNHEY and CDR2 SVGEGT. This CDR3 is built from 14 residues. The CDR3 bases are TGTGCCAGCAGTTACGCAGGCAGGGACTATGGCTACACCTTC. This sequence encodes CASSYAGRDYGYTF.

J is TRBJ1-5 and V is TRBV10-3; weak D call: TRBD1 (6 bases). Germline V CDR1 and CDR2: ENHRY, SYGVKD. Trimming stripped 4 bases from V and 0 bases from J, with 10 bases between. The CDR3 covers 15 residues. CDR3 loop: CAISGGQFSNQPQHF. As DNA, the CDR3 is TGTGCCATCAGTGGAGGACAGTTTAGCAATCAGCCCCAGCATTTT.

The chain is built from TRBV6-5 and TRBJ1-2; 8 bases map to TRBD1. V lost 6 bases to trimming and J lost 4 bases; unmatched junction nucleotides: 7. Germline CDR1 MNHEY, CDR2 SVGAGI. CDR3 size: 14 residues. The DNA of the CDR3 is TGTGCCAGCAGCCGAGCCGGGACAGGCTATGGCTACACCTTC. Protein sequence: CASSRAGTGYGYTF.

This clone appeared once. Germline and junction disagree at one end, which may indicate a read error. Other DNA sequences from this sample encode an identical CDR3 as well. The chain links TRBV6-5 to TRBJ1-2; 8 nucleotides line up with TRBD1. CDR3 size: 16 residues. CDR1 and CDR2 from the germline V gene are MNHEY and SVGAGI. DNA of the CDR3: TGTGCCAGCAGTTACTCTTCCGACGGACAGGGTGCGGGCTACACCTTT. Protein sequence: CASSYSSDGQGAGYTF.

V and J are TRBV28 and TRBJ2-6, with TRBD1 matching 10 bases. Germline V lookup: CDR1 MDHEN, CDR2 SYDVKM. Trimming removed 5 bases from V and 8 bases from J; junction bases left unmatched: 15. The CDR3 consists of 18 residues. CDR3 coding DNA: TGTGCCAGCAGTCCGGGACAGGGGTTGGGATTTCGGTCCAACGTCCTGACTTTC. It specifies CASSPGQGLGFRSNVLTF.

This rearrangement joins TRBV7-9 to TRBJ1-5; D might be TRBD1 (5 bases). Germline V gene lookup returns CDR1 SEHNR and CDR2 FQNEAQ (reference sequence). V was shortened by 5 bases and J by 0 bases, with 8 bases between the two germline ends. This CDR3 is 14 amino acids long. CDR3: CASSPGGSNQPQHF. The CDR3 DNA reads as TGTGCCAGCAGCCCGGGGGGTAGCAATCAGCCCCAGCATTTT.

The chain employs TRBV5-5 and TRBJ2-1; 9 bases line up with TRBD2. V lost 1 base to trimming and J lost 15 bases; unmatched junction nucleotides: 11. CDR3 size: 14 residues. Germline V CDR1 and CDR2: SGHKS, YYEKEE (reference sequence). CDR3 loop: CASSLSASGGPPFF. The DNA of the CDR3 is TGTGCCAGCAGCTTGTCGGCGAGCGGGGGGCCTCCGTTCTTC.

The table lists this clone with a count of one. The chain uses TRBV7-2 and TRBJ2-1, with 12 bases aligning to TRBD2. The germline gives CDR1 SGHTA, CDR2 FQGNSA. CDR3 length equals 15 residues. V gave up 4 bases and J gave up 5 bases; unmatched junction bases: 3. The CDR3 loop is CASSSRTSGNNEQFF. CDR3 nucleotide sequence: TGTGCCAGCAGCTCCAGGACTAGCGGGAACAATGAGCAGTTCTTC.

The chain carries TRBV5-6 and TRBJ1-6; D is ambiguous. CDR1 and CDR2 from the germline V gene are SGHDT and YYEEEE. V dropped 3 bases and J dropped 7 bases, with 11 bases sitting between them. This CDR3 has 14 residues. Written as DNA, the CDR3 is TGTGCCAGCAGCTCCGGGAAATTAAATTCACCCCTCCACTTT. This encodes CASSSGKLNSPLHF. Based on the CDR3 plus reference TRBV5-6 and TRBJ1-6, the full variable domain is DAGVTQSPTHLIKTRGQQVTLRCSPKSGHDTVSWYQQALGQGPQFIFQYYEEEERQRGNFPDRFSGHQFPNYSSELNVNALLLGDSALYLCASSSGKLNSPLHFGNGTRLTVT.

This chain uses TRBV28 with TRBJ2-7, with 10 bases aligning to TRBD1. CDR1 MDHEN and CDR2 SYDVKM come from the germline V gene. This CDR3 is built from 15 residues. After removal of 6 bases from V and 6 bases from J, the junction contained 11 bases not matched to a gene. Here the CDR3 DNA reads TGTGCCAGCAGCCCCACCGGGACAGGGGCTCGCGAGCAGTACTTC. Translating gives CASSPTGTGAREQYF.

This chain uses TRBV19 with TRBJ1-4; no firm D call. Trimming took 5 bases from V and 5 from J, leaving 9 bases between them. This CDR3 is built from 13 residues. The V gene's germline CDR1 is LNHDA and CDR2 SQIVND (reference sequence). The CDR3: CASSLTFNEKLFF. The CDR3 coding sequence is TGTGCCAGTAGTTTAACATTCAATGAAAAACTGTTTTTT.

The chain links TRBV7-9 to TRBJ2-3; the D gene is possibly TRBD1 (8 bases). V was shortened by 6 bases and J by 3 bases, with 16 bases between the two germline ends. Germline V gives CDR1 SEHNR, CDR2 FQNEAQ (reference sequence). This CDR3 is 15 amino acids long. CDR3 sequence: CASRPGGGRTDTQYF. CDR3 coding DNA: TGTGCCAGCAGGCCAGGGGGCGGGAGAACAGATACGCAGTATTTT.

V is TRBV12-3 or TRBV12-4 and J is TRBJ1-3; D remains ambiguous. The CDR3 runs 12 residues. Trimming stripped 6 bases from V and 6 bases from J, with 9 bases between. The CDR3: CASRALINTIYF. Written as DNA, the CDR3 is TGTGCCAGCAGGGCCTTGATAAACACCATATATTTT.

The genes are TRBV25-1 and TRBJ2-5; the D gene is possibly TRBD1 (6 bases). The CDR3 loop spans 15 amino acids. Germline-derived CDR1 and CDR2 are MGHDK and SYGVNS. V was cut by 4 bases and J by 2 bases, with 14 bases left in between. CDR3 nucleotides: TGTGCCAGCAGTGCCTCCGGAAGGGGGCAAGAGACCCAGTACTTC. Protein product: CASSASGRGQETQYF.

This sequence joins TRBV27 and TRBJ2-4; tentative D call: TRBD1 (6 bases). This CDR3 is built from 15 residues. Germline-derived CDR1 and CDR2 are MNHEY and SMNVEV (reference sequence). V lost 0 bases and J lost 1, with 7 bases in between. The CDR3 DNA is TGTGCCAGCAGTTTATCGAGGGGGGCCAAAAACATTCAGTACTTC. It is translated as CASSLSRGAKNIQYF.